Each of the 28 T cell receptor beta chains below was sequenced from the same sample in a study of cytomegalovirus exposure and HLA in healthy donors. PCR primers comprised 60 Vbeta and 13 Jbeta primers. Here immunoSEQ multiplex PCR was the method, and the copy in TCRdb shows in-frame clones only, minus some. The table shows 150,000 or so clones, with approximately 80% occurring only once. The specimen was PBMCs. The origin of the receptors is a man between 45 and 60 years old in good health and CMV-seronegative.

The rearrangement uses TRBV5-1 and TRBJ2-3; maybe TRBD2 (7 bases). This CDR3 spans 14 amino acids. Deletions cut 4 bases from V and 4 bases from J, with 13 bases between. Germline CDR1 reads SGHRS; CDR2 reads YFSETQ. CDR3 protein: CASSREGGSDTQYF. The CDR3 region has the DNA TGCGCCAGCAGCCGTGAGGGGGGGTCAGATACGCAGTATTTT.

The chain is built from TRBV5-1 and TRBJ2-7; D perhaps matches TRBD2 (5 bases). This CDR3 is 21 amino acids long. CDR1 and CDR2 (germline): SGHRS, YFSETQ. Trimming left V 0 bases short and J 4 bases short, with 32 bases between. CDR3 DNA: TGCGCCAGCAGCTTGGAGGGTGGAGGCAGCGAAACCCTTAATAGCCGGTACGAGCAGTACTTC. Protein: CASSLEGGGSETLNSRYEQYF.

V is TRBV5-4 and J is TRBJ1-2; possible D gene TRBD1, 6 bases. The CDR3 totals 14 residues. Trimming stripped 4 bases from V and 8 bases from J, with 18 bases between. Germline V gene lookup returns CDR1 SGHNT and CDR2 YYREEE (reference sequence). CDR3 nucleotides: TGTGCCAGCAGCACCCGGGACATTCGTGGGGGCTACACCTTC. Protein: CASSTRDIRGGYTF.

The chain employs TRBV27 and TRBJ2-7; 9 bases fit TRBD1. V gave up 7 bases and J gave up 3 bases; unmatched junction bases: 7. Germline values: CDR1 MNHEY, CDR2 SMNVEV (reference sequence). CDR3 length: 14 residues. The CDR3 coding sequence is TGTGCCAGCACCCCACGGGACAGGGACTACGAGCAGTACTTC. Protein sequence: CASTPRDRDYEQYF.

The chain employs TRBV28 and TRBJ1-6, with 9 positions matching TRBD1. J gave up 4 bases and V 6 bases, and 13 bases lay outside the gene matches. The CDR3 is 18 residues long. The germline gives CDR1 MDHEN, CDR2 SYDVKM. This CDR3 reads CASSPTGTGISYNSPLHF. CDR3 in DNA: TGTGCCAGCAGCCCCACCGGGACAGGGATCTCATATAATTCACCCCTCCACTTT.

V gene TRBV29-1 combines with J gene TRBJ1-5; the D gene is possibly TRBD1 (6 bases). The CDR3 has 14 amino acids. Trimming cost V 6 bases and J 3 bases, with 15 bases left between them. Per germline, CDR1 SQVTM and CDR2 ANQGSEA. CDR3 sequence: CSVTTGTPNQPQHF. CDR3 DNA sequence: TGCAGCGTAACGACAGGAACCCCCAATCAGCCCCAGCATTTT. The full variable domain, its missing parts supplied by reference TRBV29-1 and TRBJ1-5, is SAVISQKPSRDICQRGTSLTIQCQVDSQVTMMFWYRQQPGQSLTLIATANQGSEATYESGFVIDKFPISRPNLTFSTLTVSNMSPEDSSIYLCSVTTGTPNQPQHFGDGTRLSIL.

The rearrangement joins TRBV2 to TRBJ2-5; 13 positions agree with TRBD2. Gene TRBJ2-7 matches the end of the DNA better, so the J call may be wrong. This CDR3 has 15 amino acids. Germline values: CDR1 SNHLY, CDR2 FYNNEI. The CDR3, as DNA: TGTGCCAGCAGGTACCAGGGACTAGCGGGACACGAGCAGTACTTC. Protein sequence: CASRYQGLAGHEQYF.

The V gene is TRBV6-1, the J gene TRBJ1-5; tentatively, D is TRBD1 (5 bases). The CDR3 sequence is 15 residues long. Germline CDR1 is MNHNS and CDR2 is SASEGT. Deletions cut 0 bases from V and 6 bases from J, with 12 bases between. Written as DNA, the CDR3 is TGTGCCAGCAGTGAAGCTAAGGGGTCGGCTCAGCCCCAGCATTTT. Protein sequence: CASSEAKGSAQPQHF.

J is TRBJ1-2 and V is TRBV30; 9 bases agree with TRBD1. The CDR3 runs to 16 residues. Germline V gene lookup returns CDR1 GTSNPN and CDR2 SVGIG (reference sequence). The J segment lost 3 bases and the V segment lost 1 base, leaving 9 bases of the junction unmatched. This chain's CDR3 is CAWSARGQGRYYGYTF. CDR3 bases: TGTGCCTGGAGTGCCCGGGGACAGGGCCGCTACTATGGCTACACCTTC.

The CDR3 DNA is TGTGCCATCACCCCACTAGCGGGGGTGAACACCGGGGAGCTGTTTTTT. Amino acid sequence: CAITPLAGVNTGELFF. The chain is built from TRBV10-3 and TRBJ2-2, with TRBD2 identical over 11 bases. This CDR3 is 16 amino acids long. Per the germline V gene, CDR1 is ENHRY and CDR2 is SYGVKD. V shed 7 bases, J shed 1 base, and the junction held 5 bases outside the gene matches.

This clone occurred once. The genes are TRBV10-2 and TRBJ2-7; D is perhaps TRBD2 (5 bases). Germline V gene data show CDR1 as WSHSY and CDR2 as SAAADI. V was shortened by 3 bases and J by 3 bases, with 18 bases between the two germline ends. CDR3 length equals 16 residues. This CDR3 reads CASSEQGRQRLYEQYF. Written as DNA, the CDR3 is TGCGCCAGCAGTGAACAAGGTCGGCAGCGGCTCTACGAGCAGTACTTC.

V and J are TRBV4-1 and TRBJ2-7; TRBD1 matches at 8 bases. The CDR3 loop spans 19 amino acids. Germline V CDR1 and CDR2: MGHRA, YSYEKL. V lost 4 bases to trimming and J lost 7 bases; unmatched junction nucleotides: 24. CDR3 region: CASSLGPWVPGQETWEQYF. DNA of the CDR3: TGCGCCAGCAGCCTAGGTCCATGGGTCCCGGGACAGGAGACTTGGGAGCAGTACTTC.

This clone has a single count. DNA of the CDR3: TGTGCCTGGAGTGTACGGCCTAGCGGATCTTACAATGAGCAGTTCTTC. It translates to CAWSVRPSGSYNEQFF. The chain uses TRBV30 and TRBJ2-1, with 7 bases matching TRBD2. J gave up 4 bases and V 0 bases, and 9 bases lay outside the gene matches. CDR1 is GTSNPN and CDR2 is SVGIG in the germline V gene (reference sequence). The CDR3 spans 16 residues.

The V call is TRBV2, the J call TRBJ2-1, with D possibly being TRBD2 (5 bases). The CDR3 runs to 12 residues. V was shortened by 6 bases and J by 10 bases, with 13 bases between the two germline ends. In germline, CDR1 is SNHLY, CDR2 FYNNEI. The CDR3: CASSREGREQFF. The CDR3 nucleotides read TGTGCCAGCAGCCGCGAGGGCCGGGAGCAGTTCTTC.

The rearrangement links TRBV7-2 to TRBJ1-2, with a possible D match to TRBD1 (6 bases). The CDR3 covers 15 residues. Germline V gene lookup returns CDR1 SGHTA and CDR2 FQGNSA. Trimming shortened V by 5 bases and J by 4 bases, and 17 bases separated the two germline ends. The CDR3 is CASSLGQSTSYGYTF. In nucleotides, the CDR3 is TGTGCCAGCAGCCTAGGACAGTCCACGAGCTATGGCTACACCTTC.

The rearrangement links TRBV9 to TRBJ1-2; D might be TRBD1 (6 bases). This CDR3 spans 18 amino acids. The V and J ends lost 3 bases and 0 bases respectively, with 21 bases between them. The germline V gene has CDR1 SGDLS and CDR2 YYNGEE. CDR3 nucleotides: TGTGCCAGCAGCGCCCGATCACAGGGCTCACCCTCTAACTATGGCTACACCTTC. The encoded protein is CASSARSQGSPSNYGYTF.

V gene TRBV2 combines with J gene TRBJ1-4; D is ambiguous. Germline lookup yields CDR1 SNHLY and CDR2 FYNNEI. Trimming pared 7 bases from V and 7 bases from J, leaving 16 bases between. The CDR3 runs to 14 residues. The CDR3 here is CASIRSQGSEKLFF. The DNA for the CDR3 is TGTGCCAGCATACGCAGCCAAGGGAGTGAAAAACTGTTTTTT.

The rearrangement links TRBV23-1 to TRBJ1-1; weak D call: TRBD1 (5 bases). TRBV23-1 carries the ORF label, with uncertain function. V was cut by 1 base and J by 1 base, with 7 bases left in between. The CDR3 is made up of 14 amino acids. The CDR3 sequence: CASSQLRGNTEAFF. CDR3 in DNA: TGCGCCAGCAGTCAATTAAGGGGGAACACTGAAGCTTTCTTT.

This chain joins TRBV9 and TRBJ1-3; 7 bases are shared with TRBD1. The germline CDR1 and CDR2 sequences are SGDLS and YYNGEE. This CDR3 has 16 residues. The V and J ends lost 2 bases and 7 bases, in that order; junction bases with no gene match: 12. The CDR3 loop reads CASSVSFGQVLNTIYF. As DNA, the CDR3 is TGTGCCAGCAGCGTTTCCTTTGGACAGGTTCTTAACACCATATATTTT.

The rearrangement links TRBV19 to TRBJ2-5; no firm D call. V was pared by 5 bases and J by 4 bases, with 14 bases between. Per the germline V gene, CDR1 is LNHDA and CDR2 is SQIVND (reference sequence). This CDR3 has 14 residues. The CDR3 region is CASSEQHTAETQYF. The CDR3 region has the DNA TGTGCCAGTAGTGAGCAACATACAGCAGAGACCCAGTACTTC.

This clone has a handful of counts. V and J are TRBV5-1 and TRBJ1-1; D is unclear. In germline, CDR1 is SGHRS, CDR2 YFSETQ. The V end lost 0 bases, the J end lost 4 bases, and 7 bases lay between the germline ends. The CDR3 runs 13 residues. CDR3 sequence: CASSLGFGTEAFF. For the CDR3, the DNA is TGCGCCAGCAGCTTGGGGTTCGGCACTGAAGCTTTCTTT.

This rearrangement joins TRBV5-1 to TRBJ1-6, with 8 nucleotides matching TRBD1. V shed 1 base and J 8 bases; nucleotides not matched to a gene: 14. Germline V gene sequence: CDR1 SGHRS, CDR2 YFSETQ. CDR3 size: 18 residues. This CDR3 reads CASSLSPRTGSNDSPLHF. The CDR3, as DNA: TGCGCCAGCAGCTTGTCCCCTAGGACAGGGAGTAATGATTCACCCCTCCACTTT.

The chain joins TRBV7-2 to TRBJ2-2; 10 positions agree with TRBD2. Germline CDR1 SGHTA, CDR2 FQGNSA. This CDR3 spans 15 amino acids. V lost 2 bases, J lost 6 bases, and 3 bases stayed unmatched. The CDR3 region has the DNA TGTGCCAGCAGCTTATTGAGCGGGGGGGCCGGGGAGCTGTTTTTT. It encodes CASSLLSGGAGELFF.

The genes are TRBV28 and TRBJ1-5; TRBD1 might be the D (6 bases). Germline V gives CDR1 MDHEN, CDR2 SYDVKM. Trimming pared 6 bases from V and 0 bases from J, leaving 15 bases between. The CDR3 spans 16 residues. CDR3 region: CASSPRGGPSNQPQHF. The CDR3 DNA follows: TGTGCCAGCAGCCCTAGGGGGGGGCCTAGCAATCAGCCCCAGCATTTT.

The V call is TRBV30, the J call TRBJ2-3, with TRBD2 matching over 9 bases. CDR3 length equals 17 residues. Per germline, CDR1 GTSNPN and CDR2 SVGIG (reference sequence). The J segment lost 5 bases and the V segment lost 1 base, leaving 13 bases of the junction unmatched. CDR3 sequence: CAWSGGSGSREEDTQYF. The CDR3 DNA sequence: TGTGCCTGGAGTGGGGGTAGCGGGAGTAGGGAGGAAGATACGCAGTATTTT. The variable domain in full, with the rest retrieved from reference TRBV30 and TRBJ2-3, is SQTIHQWPATLVQPVGSPLSLECTVEGTSNPNLYWYRQAAGRGLQLLFYSVGIGQISSEVPQNLSASRPQDRQFILSSKKLLLSDSGFYLCAWSGGSGSREEDTQYFGPGTRLTVL.

The chain carries TRBV19 and TRBJ2-1; 10 bases line up with TRBD2. The junction had 10 bases not matched to a gene; V was cut back by 4 bases and J by 7 bases. This CDR3 spans 16 amino acids. Germline V gene sequence: CDR1 LNHDA, CDR2 SQIVND (reference sequence). CDR3: CASSKFRTSGGNEQFF. DNA for the CDR3: TGTGCCAGTAGTAAGTTTAGGACTAGCGGAGGGAATGAGCAGTTCTTC. The variable domain in full, completed from reference TRBV19 and TRBJ2-1, reads DGGITQSPKYLFRKEGQNVTLSCEQNLNHDAMYWYRQDPGQGLRLIYYSQIVNDFQKGDIAEGYSVSREKKESFPLTVTSAQKNPTAFYLCASSKFRTSGGNEQFFGPGTRLTVL.

The chain joins TRBV5-1 to TRBJ2-3; D is uncertain. V was shortened by 0 bases and J by 7 bases, with 6 bases between the two germline ends. CDR1 SGHRS and CDR2 YFSETQ come from the germline V gene. This CDR3 spans 12 amino acids. Here the CDR3 reads CASSLDSYTQYF. The DNA for the CDR3 is TGCGCCAGCAGCTTGGACAGTTATACGCAGTATTTT.

The gene calls are TRBV27 and TRBJ2-1, with D perhaps TRBD2 (5 bases). Trimming pared 11 bases from V and 6 bases from J, leaving 11 bases between. Germline V gene data show CDR1 as MNHEY and CDR2 as SMNVEV (reference sequence). The CDR3 runs to 11 residues. In nucleotides, the CDR3 is TGTGCCGCCTCCCGGGGCAATGAGCAGTTCTTC. It specifies CAASRGNEQFF.